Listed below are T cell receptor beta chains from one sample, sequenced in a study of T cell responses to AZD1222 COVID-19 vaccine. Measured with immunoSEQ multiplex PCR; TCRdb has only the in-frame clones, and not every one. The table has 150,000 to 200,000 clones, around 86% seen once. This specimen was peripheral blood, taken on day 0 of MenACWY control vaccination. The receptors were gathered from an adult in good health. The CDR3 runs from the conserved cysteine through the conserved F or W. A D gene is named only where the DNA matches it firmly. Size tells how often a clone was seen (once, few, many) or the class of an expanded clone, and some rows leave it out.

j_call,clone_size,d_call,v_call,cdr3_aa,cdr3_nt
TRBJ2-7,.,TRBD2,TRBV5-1,CASSPGLAGYEQYF,TGCGCCAGCAGCCCAGGACTAGCGGGATACGAGCAGTACTTC
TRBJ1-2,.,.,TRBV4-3,CASSQEHRSYSGGYTF,TGCGCCAGCAGCCAAGAGCACAGATCTTATTCGGGTGGCTACACCTTC
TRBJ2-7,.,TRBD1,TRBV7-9,CASSLGTGYEQYF,TGTGCCAGCAGCTTAGGGACAGGGTACGAGCAGTACTTC
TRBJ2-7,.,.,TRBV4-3,CASSQVRGGSSYEQYF,TGCGCCAGCAGCCAAGTGAGAGGTGGGAGCTCCTACGAGCAGTACTTC
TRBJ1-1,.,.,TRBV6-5,CASSRVGNTEAFF,TGTGCCAGCAGTCGGGTAGGGAACACTGAAGCTTTCTTT
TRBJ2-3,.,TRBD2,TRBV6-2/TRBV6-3,CASSYVSGEGADTQYF,TGTGCCAGCAGTTACGTTAGCGGGGAGGGGGCAGATACGCAGTATTTT
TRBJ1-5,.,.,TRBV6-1,CASSEAARGDQPQHF,TGTGCCAGCAGTGAAGCGGCCAGGGGAGATCAGCCCCAGCATTTT
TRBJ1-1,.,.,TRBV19,CASSLDTDTEAFF,TGTGCCAGTAGTCTCGACACAGACACTGAAGCTTTCTTT
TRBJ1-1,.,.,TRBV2,CASSEGYRDPEAFF,TGTGCCAGCAGCGAGGGGTACAGGGACCCTGAAGCTTTCTTT
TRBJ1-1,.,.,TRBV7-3,CASSLYTTMNTEAFF,TGTGCCAGCAGCTTATATACAACCATGAACACTGAAGCTTTCTTT
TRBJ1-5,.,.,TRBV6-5,CASRSRTNQPQHF,TGTGCCAGCAGGAGTCGTACCAATCAGCCCCAGCATTTT
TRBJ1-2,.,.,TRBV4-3,CASSQDRGNYGYTF,TGCGCCAGCAGCCAAGATCGGGGGAACTATGGCTACACCTTC
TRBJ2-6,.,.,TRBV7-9,CASSFGRSGANVLTF,TGTGCCAGCAGCTTTGGCAGATCTGGGGCCAACGTCCTGACTTTC
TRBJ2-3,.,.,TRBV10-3,CAIRGVSTDTQYF,TGTGCCATCAGGGGGGTAAGCACAGATACGCAGTATTTT
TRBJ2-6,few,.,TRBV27,CASSLKGPGANVLTF,TGTGCCAGCAGTTTGAAGGGCCCTGGGGCCAACGTCCTGACTTTC
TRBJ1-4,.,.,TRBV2,CASSGAEEKLFF,TGTGCCAGCAGTGGGGCAGAGGAAAAACTGTTTTTT
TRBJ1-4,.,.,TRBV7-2,CASSLAPESNEKLFF,TGTGCCAGCAGCTTAGCGCCAGAAAGTAATGAAAAACTGTTTTTT
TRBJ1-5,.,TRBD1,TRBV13,CASSLGQGPNQPQHF,TGTGCCAGCAGCTTGGGACAGGGGCCCAATCAGCCCCAGCATTTT
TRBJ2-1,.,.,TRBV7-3,CASSLTSGGLVIDEQFF,TGTGCCAGCAGCTTAACGTCGGGCGGGCTAGTAATTGATGAGCAGTTCTTC
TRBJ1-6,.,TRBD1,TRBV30,CAWSSRTGQGSPLHF,TGTGCCTGGAGTAGCCGGACAGGCCAAGGTTCACCCCTCCACTTT
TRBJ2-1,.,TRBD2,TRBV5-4,CASSFPSGSLNEQFF,TGTGCCAGCAGCTTCCCTAGCGGGAGCCTTAATGAGCAGTTCTTC
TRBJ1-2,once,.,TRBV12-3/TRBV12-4,CASSLAPGGYTF,TGTGCCAGCAGTTTAGCGCCGGGTGGCTACACCTTC
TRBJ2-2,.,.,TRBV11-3,CASSSTGTNTGELFF,TGTGCCAGCAGCAGCACAGGGACGAACACCGGGGAGCTGTTTTTT
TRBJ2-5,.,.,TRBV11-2,CASSLNQETQYF,TGTGCCAGCAGCTTGAACCAGGAGACCCAGTACTTC
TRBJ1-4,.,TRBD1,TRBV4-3,CASSQSAQGLNEKLFF,TGCGCCAGCAGCCAATCGGCACAGGGGCTGAATGAAAAACTGTTTTTT
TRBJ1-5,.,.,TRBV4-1,CASSQDSSGGDQPQHF,TGCGCCAGCAGCCAAGACTCCTCCGGGGGGGATCAGCCCCAGCATTTT
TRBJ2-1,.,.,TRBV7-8,CASSNKKTLIGYEQFF,TGTGCCAGCAGTAATAAAAAAACCCTAATAGGTTATGAGCAGTTCTTC
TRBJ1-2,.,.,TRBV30,CAWTRGEGYGYTF,TGTGCCTGGACCAGGGGAGAGGGATATGGCTACACCTTC
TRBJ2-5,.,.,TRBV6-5,CASSYSGTQETQYF,TGTGCCAGCAGTTACTCAGGCACGCAAGAGACCCAGTACTTC
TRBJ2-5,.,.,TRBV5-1,CASREGAKTQYF,TGCGCCAGCAGGGAGGGGGCGAAGACCCAGTACTTC
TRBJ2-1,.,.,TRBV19,CASSIRGQAGAWPYNEQFF,TGTGCCAGTAGTATTAGGGGACAGGCGGGAGCATGGCCCTACAATGAGCAGTTCTTC
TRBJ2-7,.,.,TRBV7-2,CASSLAGGSYEQYF,TGTGCCAGCAGCTTAGCGGGGGGATCGTACGAGCAGTACTTC
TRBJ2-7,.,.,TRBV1,CTSSLGTPCSLEQYF,TGCACCAGCAGCCTCGGGACACCATGCAGTCTGGAGCAGTACTTC